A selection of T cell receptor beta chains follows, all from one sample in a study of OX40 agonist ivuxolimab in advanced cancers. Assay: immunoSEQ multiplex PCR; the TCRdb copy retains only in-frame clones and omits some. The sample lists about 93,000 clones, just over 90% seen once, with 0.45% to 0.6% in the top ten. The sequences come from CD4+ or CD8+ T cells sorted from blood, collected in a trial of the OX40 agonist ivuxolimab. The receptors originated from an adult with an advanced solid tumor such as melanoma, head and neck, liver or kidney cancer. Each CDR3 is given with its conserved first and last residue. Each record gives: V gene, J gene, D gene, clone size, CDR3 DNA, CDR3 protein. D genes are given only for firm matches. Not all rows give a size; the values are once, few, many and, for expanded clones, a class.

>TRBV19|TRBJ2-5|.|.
TGTGCCAGTAGTAGGGGGGCGGCGGGAGAGACCCAGTACTTC
CASSRGAAGETQYF
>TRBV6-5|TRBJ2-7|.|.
TGTGCCAGCAGTTACGGGCGAGGGGGTTACGAGCAGTACTTC
CASSYGRGGYEQYF
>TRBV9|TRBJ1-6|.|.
TGTGCCAGCAGCGTAGACAGTCGGGGACCCAATTCACCCCTCCACTTT
CASSVDSRGPNSPLHF
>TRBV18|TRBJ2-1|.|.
TGTGCCAGCTCACCAGGGCCTAGCGACTACAATGAGCAGTTCTTC
CASSPGPSDYNEQFF
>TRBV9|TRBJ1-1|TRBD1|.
TGTGCCAGCAGCGTAGGTACAGGGGACACGAACACTGAAGCTTTCTTT
CASSVGTGDTNTEAFF
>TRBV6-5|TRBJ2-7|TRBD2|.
TGTGCCAGCAAAGGGTTGACTAGCGGGAGATACGAGCAGTACTTC
CASKGLTSGRYEQYF
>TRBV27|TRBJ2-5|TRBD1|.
TGTGCCAGCAGGGGTGCGGGACAGGGGGAAGAGACCCAGTACTTC
CASRGAGQGEETQYF
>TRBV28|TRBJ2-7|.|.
TGTGCCAGCAGCCGGGACAATGTTCGATCCTACGAGCAGTACTTC
CASSRDNVRSYEQYF
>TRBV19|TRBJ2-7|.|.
TGTGCCAGTAGTTCCGGGACTCCATACGAGCAGTACTTC
CASSSGTPYEQYF
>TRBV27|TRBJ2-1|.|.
TGTGCCAGCAGTTTAGTACTGTCAGGGTACAATGAGCAGTTCTTC
CASSLVLSGYNEQFF
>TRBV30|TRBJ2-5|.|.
TGTGCCTGCCTCCCTGGGGGGGGCGCCGGAGATGAGACCCAGTACTTC
CACLPGGGAGDETQYF
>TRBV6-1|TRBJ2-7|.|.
TGTGCCAGCAGCCCCCAGAGCCGAAGCTCCTACGAGCAGTACTTC
CASSPQSRSSYEQYF
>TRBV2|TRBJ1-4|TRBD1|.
TGTGCCAGCAGTGAAGGGGACAGGGTGACTAATGAAAAACTGTTTTTT
CASSEGDRVTNEKLFF
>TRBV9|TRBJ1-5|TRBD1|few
TGTGCCAGCAGCGTAGGAGCAGGGGGCTTAAATCAGCCCCAGCATTTT
CASSVGAGGLNQPQHF
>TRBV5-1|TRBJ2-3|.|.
TGCGCCAGCAGCTTGGCCAAGGATACGCAGTATTTT
CASSLAKDTQYF
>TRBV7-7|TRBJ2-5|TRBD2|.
TGTGCTAGCAGTCATGGACTAGCGGGGGCACAAGAGACCCAGTACTTC
CASSHGLAGAQETQYF
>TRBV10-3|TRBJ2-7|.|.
TGTGCCATCAGTGAACGGACAGGGAGGGGATGGCAGTACTTC
CAISERTGRGWQYF
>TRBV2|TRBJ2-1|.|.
TGTGCCAGCAAACGGGGTGCTGACAACAATGAGCAGTTCTTC
CASKRGADNNEQFF
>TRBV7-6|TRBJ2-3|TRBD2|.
TGTGCCAGCAGCTTAGGTCTAGCGGGGGGGATGATCACAGATACGCAGTATTTT
CASSLGLAGGMITDTQYF
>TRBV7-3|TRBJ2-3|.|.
TGTGCCAGCGCTACGAGGGCAGATACAGATACGCAGTATTTT
CASATRADTDTQYF
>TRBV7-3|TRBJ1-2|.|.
TGTGCCAGCAGCTTCCAGGAAGGGAATGGCTACACCTTC
CASSFQEGNGYTF
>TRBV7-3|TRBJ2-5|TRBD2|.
TGTGCCAGCAGCCCCAGTAGGGACTATCAAGAGACCCAGTACTTC
CASSPSRDYQETQYF
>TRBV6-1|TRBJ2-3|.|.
TGTGCCATTGCTCGGGTTAGCACAGATACGCAGTATTTT
CAIARVSTDTQYF
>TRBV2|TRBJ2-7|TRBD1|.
TGTGCCAGCACTCGGGACAGGGACTCCTACGAGCAGTACTTC
CASTRDRDSYEQYF
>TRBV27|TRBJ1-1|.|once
TGTGCCACCGGTGGTGGGGTCACTGAAGCTTTCTTT
CATGGGVTEAFF
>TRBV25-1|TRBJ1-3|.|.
TGTGCCAGCAGTGAACAGGGTTCCGGAAACACCATATATTTT
CASSEQGSGNTIYF
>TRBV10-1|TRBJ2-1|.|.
TGCGCCAGCCCCTTTCGAGGGCACTACAATGAGCAGTTCTTC
CASPFRGHYNEQFF
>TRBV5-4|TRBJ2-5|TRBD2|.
TGTGCCAGCAGCTTGGGTACTAGCGTGAAAGAGACCCAGTACTTC
CASSLGTSVKETQYF
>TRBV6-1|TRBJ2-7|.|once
TGTGCCAGCAGAAGAGACGGGACCTACGAGCAGTACTTC
CASRRDGTYEQYF
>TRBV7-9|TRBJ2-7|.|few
TGTGCCAGCAGCTCACCGTGGGGCAGCTACGAGCAGTACTTC
CASSSPWGSYEQYF
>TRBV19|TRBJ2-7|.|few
TGTGCCAGTAGCCGGGGACCAGGTCCCCTCTACGAGCAGTACTTC
CASSRGPGPLYEQYF
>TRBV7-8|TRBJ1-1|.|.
TGTGCCAGCAGCTTAGGGGGAACAGGTGGAGCTTTCTTT
CASSLGGTGGAFF
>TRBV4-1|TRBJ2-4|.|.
TGCGCCAGCAGCCATCACGGGCCCCCTGGGGCCAAAAACATTCAGTACTTC
CASSHHGPPGAKNIQYF
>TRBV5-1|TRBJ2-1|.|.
TGCGCCAGCAGCGCTTCCGGGCAGGGAGGCTACAATGAGCAGTTCTTC
CASSASGQGGYNEQFF
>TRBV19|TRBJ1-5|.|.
TGTGCCAGTAGTCCACGGGGGGCGAATCAGCCCCAGCATTTT
CASSPRGANQPQHF
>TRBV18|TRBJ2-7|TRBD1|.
TGTGCCAGCTCTCGAGACAGGGGGGTCTCCTACGAGCAGTACTTC
CASSRDRGVSYEQYF
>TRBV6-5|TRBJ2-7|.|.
TGTGCCAGCACCCAAACCCGGGGGGCGGGCGAGCAGTACTTC
CASTQTRGAGEQYF
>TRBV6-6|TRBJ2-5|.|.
TGTGCCAGCAGTTACTCCCATGCGCACAAAGAGACCCAGTACTTC
CASSYSHAHKETQYF
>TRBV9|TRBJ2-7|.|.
TGTGCCAGCAGCGCCACGACGGCCAGCTACGAGCAGTACTTC
CASSATTASYEQYF
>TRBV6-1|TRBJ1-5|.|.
TGTGCCAGCAGCGGGGGGGGGCGGCATCAGCCCCAGCATTTT
CASSGGGRHQPQHF
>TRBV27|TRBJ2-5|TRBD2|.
TGTGCCAGCAGTTTATACGCGGGGGGGGCTCAGGAGACCCAGTACTTC
CASSLYAGGAQETQYF
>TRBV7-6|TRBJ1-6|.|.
TGTGCCAGCAGCCCCAGGGCCAGCTCCTATAATTCACCCCTCCACTTT
CASSPRASSYNSPLHF
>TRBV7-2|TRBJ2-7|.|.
TGTGCCAGCAGCACACAGGCTTACGAGCAGTACTTC
CASSTQAYEQYF
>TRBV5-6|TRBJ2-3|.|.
TGTGCCAGCAGCTTCATTGCGGGGACAGATACGCAGTATTTT
CASSFIAGTDTQYF
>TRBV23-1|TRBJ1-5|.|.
TGCGCCAGCAGGCCTTTGGGGGGGAGCAATCAGCCCCAGCATTTT
CASRPLGGSNQPQHF
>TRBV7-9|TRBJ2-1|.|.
TGTGCCAGCAGCCGCTTTGCAGCGGTGGATGAGCAGTTCTTC
CASSRFAAVDEQFF
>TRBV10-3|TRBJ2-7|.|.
TGTGCCATCCGAACCAGGGCGGTTCAGCCGTACGAGCAGTACTTC
CAIRTRAVQPYEQYF
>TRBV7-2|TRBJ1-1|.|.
TGTGCCAGCAGCTTAGATCCGGTCAACACTGAAGCTTTCTTT
CASSLDPVNTEAFF
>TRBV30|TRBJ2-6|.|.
TGTGCCTGGACGGCCCAGGGTGCAGGGGCCAACGTCCTGACTTTC
CAWTAQGAGANVLTF
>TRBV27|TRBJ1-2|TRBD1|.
TGTGCCAGCAGTTTAAAGGGGAGGACAGGGGGAAGGAACTATGGCTACACCTTC
CASSLKGRTGGRNYGYTF
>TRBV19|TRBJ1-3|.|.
TGTGCCATCATTAGGGGTTTCTCTGGAAACACCATATATTTT
CAIIRGFSGNTIYF
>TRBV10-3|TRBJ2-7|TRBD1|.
TGTGCCATCAGTGCACATGGCTTACAGGGGGAGCAGTACTTC
CAISAHGLQGEQYF
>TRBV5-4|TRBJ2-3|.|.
TGTGCCAGCAGTCGGGGGGGATGGGTCACGGGACAGGGTGGAGATACGCAGTATTTT
CASSRGGWVTGQGGDTQYF
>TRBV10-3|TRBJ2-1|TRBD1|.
TGTGCCACAAGGACAGGGTCCTACAATGAGCAGTTCTTC
CATRTGSYNEQFF
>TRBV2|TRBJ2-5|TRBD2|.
TGTGCCAGCAGTGGGGGGACTAGCGGGCTGGAGACCCAGTACTTC
CASSGGTSGLETQYF
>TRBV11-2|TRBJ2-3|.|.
TGTGCCAGCAGCCCCGGGGGCGGGCCCACAGATACGCAGTATTTT
CASSPGGGPTDTQYF
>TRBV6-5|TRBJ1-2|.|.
TGTGCCAGCAGGTCGGCGTCCTTGGCAGGCAATGGCTACACCTTC
CASRSASLAGNGYTF